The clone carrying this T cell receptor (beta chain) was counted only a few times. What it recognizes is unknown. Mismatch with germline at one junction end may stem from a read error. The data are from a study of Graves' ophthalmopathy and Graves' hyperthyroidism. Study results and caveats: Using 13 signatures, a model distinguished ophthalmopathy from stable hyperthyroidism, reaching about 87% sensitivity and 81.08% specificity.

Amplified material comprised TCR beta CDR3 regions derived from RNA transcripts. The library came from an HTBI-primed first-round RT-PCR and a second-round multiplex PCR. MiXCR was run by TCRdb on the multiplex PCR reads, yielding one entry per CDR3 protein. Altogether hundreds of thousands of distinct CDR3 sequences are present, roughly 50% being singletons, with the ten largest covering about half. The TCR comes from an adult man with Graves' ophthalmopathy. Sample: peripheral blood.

The CDR3 sequence: CASSELRQRAF. CDR3 bases: TGTGCCAGCAGTGAACTAAGACAGAGGGCTTTT. The J gene is TRBJ1-4, the V gene TRBV6-5; D is perhaps TRBD1 (5 bases). Per germline, CDR1 MNHEY and CDR2 SVGAGI. The CDR3 runs 11 residues.